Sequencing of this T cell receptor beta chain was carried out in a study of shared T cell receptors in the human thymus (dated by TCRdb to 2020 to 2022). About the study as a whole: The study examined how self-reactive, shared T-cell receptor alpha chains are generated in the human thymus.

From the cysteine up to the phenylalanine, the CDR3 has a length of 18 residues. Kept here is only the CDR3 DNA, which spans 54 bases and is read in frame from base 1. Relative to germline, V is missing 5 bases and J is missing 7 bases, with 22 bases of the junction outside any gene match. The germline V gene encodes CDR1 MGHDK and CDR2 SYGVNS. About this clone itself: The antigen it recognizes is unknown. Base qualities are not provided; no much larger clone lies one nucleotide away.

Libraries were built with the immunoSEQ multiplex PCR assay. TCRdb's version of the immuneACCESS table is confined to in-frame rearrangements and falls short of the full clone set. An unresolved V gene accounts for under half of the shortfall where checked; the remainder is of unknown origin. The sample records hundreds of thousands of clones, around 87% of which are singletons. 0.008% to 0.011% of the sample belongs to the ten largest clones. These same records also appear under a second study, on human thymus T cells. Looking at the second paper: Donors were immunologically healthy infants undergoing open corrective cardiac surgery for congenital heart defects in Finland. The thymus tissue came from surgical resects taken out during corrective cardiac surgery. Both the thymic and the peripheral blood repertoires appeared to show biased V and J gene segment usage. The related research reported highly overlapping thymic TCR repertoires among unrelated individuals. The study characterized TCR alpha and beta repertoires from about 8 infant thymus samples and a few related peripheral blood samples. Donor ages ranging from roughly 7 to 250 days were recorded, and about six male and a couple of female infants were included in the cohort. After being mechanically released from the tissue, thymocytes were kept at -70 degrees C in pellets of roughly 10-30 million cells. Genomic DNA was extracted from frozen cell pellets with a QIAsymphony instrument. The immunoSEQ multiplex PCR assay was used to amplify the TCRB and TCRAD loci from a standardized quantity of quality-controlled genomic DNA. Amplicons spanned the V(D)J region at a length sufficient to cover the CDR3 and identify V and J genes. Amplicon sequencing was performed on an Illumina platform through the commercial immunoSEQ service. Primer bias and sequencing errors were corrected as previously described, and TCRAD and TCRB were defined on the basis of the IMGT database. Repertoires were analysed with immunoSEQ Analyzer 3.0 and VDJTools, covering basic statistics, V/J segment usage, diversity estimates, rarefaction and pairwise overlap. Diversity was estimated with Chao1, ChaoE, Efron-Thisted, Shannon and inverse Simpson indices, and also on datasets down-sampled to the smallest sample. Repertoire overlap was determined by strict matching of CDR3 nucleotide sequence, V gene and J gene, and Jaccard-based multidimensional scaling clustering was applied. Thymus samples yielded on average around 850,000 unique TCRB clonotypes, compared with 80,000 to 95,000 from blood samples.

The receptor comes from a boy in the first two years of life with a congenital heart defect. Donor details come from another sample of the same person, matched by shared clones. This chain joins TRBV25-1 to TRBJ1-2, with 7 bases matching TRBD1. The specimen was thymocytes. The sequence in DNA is TGTGCCAGCAGTTCTCGACAGGGTGCAGTAACTATGGCCGGTGGCTACACCTTC. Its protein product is CASSSRQGAVTMAGGYTF.